This TCR beta chain was captured in a study of human T cells and chemical hapten exposure. Findings of the study overall: No change in TCRs above 1 in 1000 frequency was produced by DPC sensitization. Alopecia in the donors means their immune response may deviate from healthy people's.

About this clonotype: What it recognizes is unknown.

TCRdb itself ran the RACE reads through MiXCR, one entry per CDR3 protein. The sample lists roughly 180,000 distinct CDR3 sequences, 20% to 25% occurring once. The time point: patch test 1, 2 weeks after DPC sensitization. Treatment meaning: therapeutic diphenylcyclopropenone sensitization with weekly scalp DPC. Trimming shortened V by 4 bases and J by 4 bases, and 16 bases separated the two germline ends. This CDR3 has 15 amino acids. The germline CDR1 and CDR2 sequences are MNHEY and SVGAGI. The sequence was collected from a woman in her 50s with alopecia areata. Some clones in this sample may be carry-over from other donors' samples. This chain connects TRBV6-5 to TRBJ1-2, with D maybe TRBD1 (5 bases). Sequences were derived from whole blood, sampled in connection with sensitization to the hapten diphenylcyclopropenone (DPC). CDR3: CASSSTGQQPYGYTF. The CDR3 nucleotides are TGTGCCAGCAGTTCCACGGGGCAACAACCCTATGGCTACACCTTC.